Sequencing of this T cell receptor (beta chain) was carried out in a study of shared clonotypes between healthy human individuals. All participating donors were Caucasian adults from Nashville, Tennessee. V lost 8 bases and J lost 6, with 16 bases in between. This CDR3 region has 14 residues. Germline V gene lookup returns CDR1 SSHAT and CDR2 FNYEAQ (reference sequence). Concerning this clone: Its antigen is still unknown.

As handled by the study authors: ImmunoSEQ output held junction-only sequences without quality scores, so filtering differed. Libraries were prepared by immunoSEQ multiplex PCR; TCRdb keeps only in-frame clonotypes and omits some of them. The V and J calls and clone size come from that table; D and trimming were worked out from the DNA. The sample records roughly 500,000 clones, roughly 77% being singletons. Broader study findings: Represented diversity (both genetic and exposure-history) was limited by the small number of donors.

This TCR was sampled from a woman aged 40 to 55 in good health. Some clones in this sample may be carry-over from other donors' samples. The V call is TRBV7-7, the J call TRBJ2-2; unclear D gene. Sequenced: PBMCs. CDR3 DNA: TGTGCCAGCTCCGAACAAGGTGGTCCCGGGGAGCTGTTTTTT. Protein sequence: CASSEQGGPGELFF. The full variable domain, with the rest looked up from reference TRBV7-7 and TRBJ2-2, is GAGVSQSPRYKVTKRGQDVTLRCDPISSHATLYWYQQALGQGPEFLTYFNYEAQPDKSGLPSDRFSAERPEGSISTLTIQRTEQRDSAMYRCASSEQGGPGELFFGEGSRLTVL.